This passage covers 26 T cell receptor beta chains from one sample sequenced in a study of blood T cell repertoires in COVID-19. Sequencing used immunoSEQ multiplex PCR; TCRdb keeps in-frame clones, though not all of them. The table lists 200,000 to 250,000 clones, around 90% of them singletons. The sample taken for sequencing was peripheral blood. The source is a man in his thirties or forties with COVID-19, enrolled during active disease.

This clone was seen only a few times. The CDR3 loop reads CASSSGADPYEQYF. As DNA, the CDR3 is TGCGCCAGCAGTAGCGGGGCAGACCCCTACGAGCAGTACTTC. The chain carries TRBV10-1 and TRBJ2-7, with 7 nucleotides matching TRBD2. CDR3 length: 14 amino acids. V shed 5 bases, J shed 2 bases, and the junction held 6 bases outside the gene matches. CDR1 is WNHNN, CDR2 SYGVQD, per germline (reference sequence).

The genes are TRBV20-1 and TRBJ2-2; tentative D call: TRBD1 (6 bases). Trimming removed 3 bases from V and 1 base from J, with 9 bases in between. The germline V gene encodes CDR1 DFQATT and CDR2 SNEGSKA (reference sequence). The CDR3 spans 14 residues. The CDR3 DNA follows: TGCAGTGCTAGTCAGGGGAAGAACACCGGGGAGCTGTTTTTT. Encoded protein: CSASQGKNTGELFF.

This clone was observed a single time. The CDR3 sequence is CASSLGQNHEKLFF. The CDR3 DNA is TGTGCCAGCAGCTTAGGACAGAATCATGAAAAACTGTTTTTT. This chain joins TRBV7-9 and TRBJ1-4; D perhaps matches TRBD1 (5 bases). The germline V and J ends were trimmed by 1 base and 6 bases, with 9 bases remaining between them. CDR1 is SEHNR and CDR2 is FQNEAQ in the germline V gene (reference sequence). This CDR3 has 14 amino acids.

The chain employs TRBV6-1 and TRBJ2-3; 8 positions match TRBD2. CDR3 length: 18 residues. The germline gives CDR1 MNHNS, CDR2 SASEGT. J lost 2 bases, V lost 4 bases, and 14 bases had no gene match. CDR3 region: CASSGDHLLAENTDTQYF. The DNA of the CDR3 is TGTGCCAGCAGTGGGGACCATCTACTAGCGGAGAACACAGATACGCAGTATTTT.

The chain has TRBV11-2 and TRBJ1-4; 9 positions agree with TRBD1. CDR1 is SGHAT and CDR2 is FQNNGV in the germline V gene. V lost 5 bases, J lost 5 bases, and 3 bases stayed unmatched. The CDR3 is 14 residues long. CDR3 sequence (DNA): TGTGCCAGCAGCGGGGGGACAGGGAATGAAAAACTGTTTTTT. Translating it yields CASSGGTGNEKLFF.

The chain carries TRBV2 and TRBJ1-4, with 10 bases identical to TRBD1. V dropped 7 bases and J dropped 8; count of bases not matched to a gene: 13. The germline V gene has CDR1 SNHLY and CDR2 FYNNEI. This CDR3 comprises 16 residues. The CDR3 here is CASNSRDRGRGEKLFF. The CDR3, as DNA: TGTGCCAGCAATTCCCGGGACAGGGGTCGGGGGGAAAAACTGTTTTTT.

Note on this clone: This CDR3 is also generated by other DNA sequences in the sample. The chain has TRBV11-2 and TRBJ1-2; 10 bases are shared with TRBD1. This CDR3 spans 17 amino acids. CDR1 SGHAT and CDR2 FQNNGV come from the germline V gene. With 5 bases clipped from V and 0 bases from J, the junction kept 9 bases outside the gene matches. The CDR3 loop reads CASSPGDRGNANYGYTF. CDR3 nucleotides: TGTGCCAGCAGCCCGGGGGACAGGGGTAACGCTAACTATGGCTACACCTTC.

This clone was picked up many times. This rearrangement joins TRBV2 to TRBJ2-7, with D possibly matching TRBD2 (7 bases). CDR3 length: 16 amino acids. Germline-derived CDR1 and CDR2 are SNHLY and FYNNEI. The V gene lost 3 bases and the J gene lost 1 base, with 16 bases spanning the gap. For the CDR3, the DNA is TGTGCCAGCAGTGACTTTGGCGGGGGCGTTTCCTACGAGCAGTACTTC. It encodes CASSDFGGGVSYEQYF.

The chain carries TRBV5-1 and TRBJ2-5; TRBD1 matches at 10 bases. Per the germline V gene, CDR1 is SGHRS and CDR2 is YFSETQ. The length of the CDR3 is 13 residues. J lost 6 bases, V lost 4 bases, and 3 bases had no gene match. CDR3 sequence reads: CASSVGQGQTQYF. The CDR3 DNA reads as TGCGCCAGCAGCGTGGGACAGGGGCAGACCCAGTACTTC. The entire variable domain, with the rest obtained from reference TRBV5-1 and TRBJ2-5, is as follows: KAGVTQTPRYLIKTRGQQVTLSCSPISGHRSVSWYQQTPGQGLQFLFEYFSETQRNKGNFPGRFSGRQFSNSRSEMNVSTLELGDSALYLCASSVGQGQTQYFGPGTRLLVL.

CDR3 protein: CASSTTGTGANVLTF. The CDR3 DNA reads TGTGCCAGCAGTACGACAGGGACTGGGGCCAACGTCCTGACTTTC. This chain joins TRBV6-5 and TRBJ2-6; 7 bases line up with TRBD1. The trim removed 5 bases at V and 2 bases at J, leaving 3 bases unmatched. CDR3 length: 15 residues. The germline CDR1 and CDR2 sequences are MNHEY and SVGAGI.

In its sample, this clone was seen once. V usage is TRBV19 and J usage is TRBJ1-5; 7 nucleotides line up with TRBD1. Germline V gene data show CDR1 as LNHDA and CDR2 as SQIVND (reference sequence). The CDR3 extends over 15 amino acids. V lost 6 bases and J lost 7; bases outside the gene matches: 12. The CDR3 protein is CASREEHRGGQPQHF. The CDR3 region has the DNA TGTGCCAGTAGAGAGGAGCACAGGGGTGGGCAGCCCCAGCATTTT.

The V and J genes are TRBV2 and TRBJ1-4, with a tentative D call TRBD1 (6 bases). In germline, CDR1 is SNHLY, CDR2 FYNNEI. Deletions cut 8 bases from V and 8 bases from J, with 27 bases between. There are 17 residues in the CDR3. CDR3 region: CASGPFWNTGIEEKLFF. CDR3 nucleotide sequence: TGTGCCAGCGGGCCCTTCTGGAACACAGGGATCGAGGAAAAACTGTTTTTT.

The CDR3 region is CASSLYGQGESPLHF. CDR3 sequence (DNA): TGTGCCAGCAGCTTATATGGACAGGGGGAATCACCCCTCCACTTT. The genes are TRBV11-1 and TRBJ1-6; TRBD1 aligns across 10 bases. This CDR3 is 15 amino acids long. Germline CDR1 SGHAT, CDR2 FQDESV (reference sequence). V lost 2 bases, J lost 10 bases, and 5 bases stayed unmatched.

This chain links TRBV7-3 with TRBJ1-1; 8 nucleotides align to TRBD1. This CDR3 has 15 amino acids. The germline CDR1 and CDR2 sequences are SGHTA and FQGTGA. The trim removed 6 bases at V and 1 base at J, leaving 7 bases unmatched. The CDR3 sequence is CASSLQGVQNTEAFF. The CDR3 nucleotides are TGTGCCAGCAGTTTACAGGGGGTTCAGAACACTGAAGCTTTCTTT.

V usage is TRBV3-1 (or the pseudogene TRBV3-2) and J usage is TRBJ1-2; no clear D. Germline V gene sequence: CDR1 LGHDT, CDR2 YNNKEL (reference sequence). This CDR3 comprises 14 residues. V lost 1 base and J lost 2, with 8 bases in between. The CDR3 is CASSQVSTNYGYTF. The CDR3 DNA is TGTGCCAGCAGCCAAGTCTCAACAAACTATGGCTACACCTTC.

The CDR3 region is CASSDTGPNYGYTF. CDR3 nucleotide sequence: TGTGCCAGCAGTGACACAGGGCCCAACTATGGCTACACCTTC. This chain links TRBV25-1 with TRBJ1-2, with D maybe TRBD1 (6 bases). V lost 3 bases and J 2 bases, leaving 10 bases between the germline ends. Germline values: CDR1 MGHDK, CDR2 SYGVNS. The CDR3 extends over 14 amino acids.

J is TRBJ2-3 and V is TRBV7-9; 7 nucleotides line up with TRBD1. Trimming removed 3 bases from V and 4 bases from J; junction bases left unmatched: 7. There are 15 residues in the CDR3. Per the germline V gene, CDR1 is SEHNR and CDR2 is FQNEAQ (reference sequence). This CDR3 is CASSFRQGGADTQYF. The CDR3 DNA reads TGTGCCAGCAGCTTCCGACAGGGTGGGGCAGATACGCAGTATTTT.

The V and J genes are TRBV9 and TRBJ1-2; D is unclear. The V gene's germline CDR1 is SGDLS and CDR2 YYNGEE. The germline V and J ends were trimmed by 0 bases and 2 bases, with 11 bases remaining between them. The CDR3 has 15 amino acids. This CDR3 is CASSVAEGANYGYTF. CDR3 bases: TGTGCCAGCAGCGTAGCAGAGGGAGCGAACTATGGCTACACCTTC.

This sequence joins TRBV2 and TRBJ1-3; TRBD1 agrees at 8 bases. Germline V CDR1 and CDR2: SNHLY, FYNNEI. V lost 3 bases to trimming and J lost 4 bases; unmatched junction nucleotides: 5. The CDR3 sequence is 15 residues long. CDR3 in DNA: TGTGCCAGCAGTGAGCTTTCAGGGGGCGGAAACACCATATATTTT. Its protein is CASSELSGGGNTIYF.

The genes are TRBV5-4 and TRBJ1-2; 8 bases match TRBD1. Germline V gene data show CDR1 as SGHNT and CDR2 as YYREEE (reference sequence). Unmatched junction bases numbered 23, after V lost 4 bases and J lost 6 bases. CDR3 length: 19 residues. CDR3 region: CASSPPDIITGGKMDGYTF. The CDR3 coding sequence is TGTGCCAGCAGCCCTCCGGACATTATAACAGGGGGGAAGATGGATGGCTACACCTTC.

The chain recombines TRBV5-1 with TRBJ1-2; the D is unclear. The V gene's germline CDR1 is SGHRS and CDR2 YFSETQ. CDR3 length: 13 amino acids. V shed 1 base and J shed 0 bases, with 4 bases lying between them. CDR3 residues: CASSLLANYGYTF. The CDR3 bases are TGCGCCAGCAGCTTGTTAGCTAACTATGGCTACACCTTC.

The chain carries TRBV5-1 and TRBJ2-7; possibly TRBD1 for D (6 bases). This CDR3 region has 16 residues. CDR1 and CDR2 from the germline V gene are SGHRS and YFSETQ. V was trimmed by 1 base and J by 4 bases, leaving 18 bases between them. The CDR3 nucleotides read TGCGCCAGCAGCTTGACCGGGACATTCGCCACTTACGAGCAGTACTTC. It translates to CASSLTGTFATYEQYF.

The chain uses TRBV5-4 and TRBJ2-6, with a weak D call TRBD1 (6 bases). The ends were cut back, 4 bases at V and 2 bases at J, with 10 bases in the middle. Germline V lookup: CDR1 SGHNT, CDR2 YYREEE (reference sequence). The CDR3 has 15 amino acids. DNA of the CDR3: TGTGCCAGCAGCCCAACAGGGCCTGGGGCCAACGTCCTGACTTTC. Encoded protein: CASSPTGPGANVLTF.

The CDR3 region has the DNA TGCGCCAGCAGCTTGACGCGGGGGAACACTGAAGCTTTCTTT. Its translation is CASSLTRGNTEAFF. The chain links TRBV5-1 to TRBJ1-1; D gene ambiguous. This CDR3 has 14 residues. The V and J ends lost 1 base and 1 base respectively, with 8 bases between them. CDR1 and CDR2 from the germline V gene are SGHRS and YFSETQ.

The rearrangement uses TRBV6-2 or TRBV6-3 and TRBJ2-5; 11 bases fit TRBD2. Germline CDR1 reads MNHEY; CDR2 reads SVGEGT. V shed 2 bases and J 2 bases; nucleotides not matched to a gene: 13. CDR3 length: 19 residues. As DNA, the CDR3 is TGTGCCAGCAGTTACCAAGCCCCTACTAGCGGGGGCTTTCAAGAGACCCAGTACTTC. It encodes CASSYQAPTSGGFQETQYF.

The DNA for the CDR3 is TGCAGCGTAACCCGGGACAGAGTAAACACTGAAGCTTTCTTT. Translated, it gives CSVTRDRVNTEAFF. This chain joins TRBV29-1 and TRBJ1-1; 7 bases map to TRBD1. Per germline, CDR1 SQVTM and CDR2 ANQGSEA. This CDR3 comprises 14 residues. Trimming removed 6 bases from V and 2 bases from J; junction bases left unmatched: 9.